Presented here are 23 T cell receptor beta chains from one specimen sequenced in a study of blood T cell repertoires in COVID-19. Here immunoSEQ multiplex PCR was the method, and the copy in TCRdb shows in-frame clones only, minus some. The repertoire holds about 140,000 clones, with about four fifths as singletons. What was sequenced was peripheral blood. These receptor sequences come from a man aged 65 to 79 who had recovered from COVID-19.

The gene calls are TRBV7-9 and TRBJ2-1; TRBD2 agrees at 11 bases. The V segment lost 1 base and the J segment 15 bases; nucleotides outside the gene matches: 8. CDR1 and CDR2 (germline): SEHNR, FQNEAQ (reference sequence). CDR3 length: 14 residues. CDR3 sequence (DNA): TGTGCCAGCAGCTTAGTAATGACTAGCGGGAACTTGTTCTTC. Protein: CASSLVMTSGNLFF.

The CDR3 spells CASSRLADPIYEQYF. The CDR3 DNA sequence: TGTGCCAGCAGCCGTCTAGCGGACCCCATCTACGAGCAGTACTTC. This chain connects TRBV7-8 to TRBJ2-7; 7 bases fit TRBD2. V trimming: 5 bases; J trimming: 3 bases; junction bases outside the gene matches: 10. This CDR3 has 15 amino acids. Per germline, CDR1 SGHVS and CDR2 FQNEAQ.

The chain has TRBV19 and TRBJ2-1; 7 nucleotides match TRBD2. Germline values: CDR1 LNHDA, CDR2 SQIVND (reference sequence). V shed 5 bases and J 2 bases; nucleotides not matched to a gene: 9. The CDR3 totals 16 residues. The DNA for the CDR3 is TGTGCCAGTAGTTTTAGGGCGGGAGATGCCTACAATGAGCAGTTCTTC. It codes for CASSFRAGDAYNEQFF.

The gene calls are TRBV19 and TRBJ2-3; D ambiguous. Germline lookup yields CDR1 LNHDA and CDR2 SQIVND (reference sequence). The CDR3 has 12 residues. The V end lost 7 bases, the J end lost 5 bases, and 10 bases lay between the germline ends. The CDR3 reads CASTSVGDTQYF. The CDR3 DNA is TGTGCCAGTACCTCCGTCGGAGATACGCAGTATTTT. The full variable domain, rest sourced from reference TRBV19 and TRBJ2-3, is DGGITQSPKYLFRKEGQNVTLSCEQNLNHDAMYWYRQDPGQGLRLIYYSQIVNDFQKGDIAEGYSVSREKKESFPLTVTSAQKNPTAFYLCASTSVGDTQYFGPGTRLTVL.

The table lists this clone with a count of one. The V gene is TRBV4-2, the J gene TRBJ2-7; D gene uncertain. Germline assignment: CDR1 LGHNA and CDR2 YNFKEQ. The length of the CDR3 is 15 residues. V lost 0 bases and J lost 2, with 11 bases in between. The CDR3 DNA is TGTGCCAGCAGCCAAGATCTTGCCAGTCCCTACGAGCAGTACTTC. Protein: CASSQDLASPYEQYF.

The chain has TRBV5-1 and TRBJ1-4; tentative D call: TRBD1 (6 bases). CDR3 length: 14 amino acids. CDR1 is SGHRS, CDR2 YFSETQ, per germline. The germline V and J ends were trimmed by 4 bases and 8 bases, with 15 bases remaining between them. CDR3 sequence (DNA): TGCGCCAGCAGCGACCGGGACACCTTCGAAAAACTGTTTTTT. It translates to CASSDRDTFEKLFF.

The chain uses TRBV6-5 and TRBJ1-2; D not resolved. The length of the CDR3 is 15 residues. V was trimmed by 3 bases and J by 6 bases, leaving 17 bases between them. Germline CDR1 reads MNHEY; CDR2 reads SVGAGI. CDR3 coding DNA: TGTGCCAGCAGTTATGACCTCGGGAGAAAGGATGGCTACACCTTC. Amino acids: CASSYDLGRKDGYTF.

The CDR3 protein is CAISEGQGAHEQYF. DNA of the CDR3: TGTGCCATCAGCGAGGGACAGGGGGCCCACGAGCAGTACTTC. The chain uses TRBV10-3 and TRBJ2-7, with 12 bases fitting TRBD1. The CDR3 consists of 14 residues. Germline V lookup: CDR1 ENHRY, CDR2 SYGVKD. The J segment lost 5 bases and the V segment lost 6 bases, leaving 5 bases of the junction unmatched.

This clone was found once. The chain links TRBV7-3 to TRBJ1-5, with 7 bases that match TRBD1. The V and J ends lost 7 bases and 1 base, in that order; junction bases with no gene match: 10. The CDR3 extends over 16 amino acids. The germline CDR1 and CDR2 sequences are SGHTA and FQGTGA. The CDR3 sequence: CASTIRQGSSNQPQHF. The CDR3 region has the DNA TGTGCCAGCACTATACGACAGGGTTCGAGCAATCAGCCCCAGCATTTT.

With respect to this clone: The same CDR3 is also encoded by other DNA sequences in this sample. The chain links TRBV29-1 to TRBJ1-2; the D gene is possibly TRBD1 (6 bases). Germline V gene sequence: CDR1 SQVTM, CDR2 ANQGSEA. This CDR3 region has 12 residues. Between the trimmed V and J ends, which lost 7 bases and 3 bases, there was a span of 12 bases. CDR3 protein: CSGVQGDYGYTF. Here the CDR3 DNA reads TGCAGCGGGGTACAGGGAGACTATGGCTACACCTTC.

This chain connects TRBV5-6 to TRBJ1-3; TRBD1 agrees at 7 bases. V was pared by 1 base and J by 6 bases, with 7 bases of the junction left unmatched. The CDR3 sequence is 15 residues long. From germline, CDR1 is SGHDT and CDR2 YYEEEE. The CDR3 DNA sequence: TGTGCCAGCAGCTTGTGGAGCAGGGGGATAAACACCATATATTTT. This gives the protein CASSLWSRGINTIYF.

The V call is TRBV7-2, the J call TRBJ1-4, with D perhaps TRBD1 (5 bases). Germline CDR1 reads SGHTA; CDR2 reads FQGNSA. Trimming removed 8 bases from V and 4 bases from J, with 14 bases in between. CDR3 size: 14 residues. The CDR3 nucleotides read TGTGCCAGCTCCAAGGGGTATAATAATGAAAAACTGTTTTTT. It specifies CASSKGYNNEKLFF.

This CDR3 reads CASKQTRNYGYTF. DNA for the CDR3: TGTGCCAGCAAGCAGACACGAAACTATGGCTACACCTTC. V usage is TRBV28 and J usage is TRBJ1-2; D gene unclear. The CDR3 is 13 residues long. Germline assignment: CDR1 MDHEN and CDR2 SYDVKM. Trimming stripped 7 bases from V and 2 bases from J, with 11 bases between.

V gene TRBV29-1 combines with J gene TRBJ1-1, with 8 bases lining up with TRBD1. This CDR3 contains 15 residues. With 6 bases clipped from V and 0 bases from J, the junction kept 9 bases outside the gene matches. Germline-derived CDR1 and CDR2 are SQVTM and ANQGSEA. The CDR3 loop is CSVRQGALMNTEAFF. Here the CDR3 DNA reads TGCAGCGTAAGGCAGGGGGCCCTCATGAACACTGAAGCTTTCTTT.

The sample holds a few counts of this clone. This chain joins TRBV27 and TRBJ1-2; 8 nucleotides match TRBD1. After removal of 3 bases from V and 3 bases from J, the junction contained 3 bases not matched to a gene. Germline V gene data show CDR1 as MNHEY and CDR2 as SMNVEV (reference sequence). The CDR3 spans 14 residues. The CDR3 here is CASSFWGQDYGYTF. CDR3 nucleotides: TGTGCCAGCAGTTTTTGGGGACAGGACTATGGCTACACCTTC.

The chain uses TRBV30 and TRBJ2-3; D might be TRBD2 (5 bases). There are 13 residues in the CDR3. Trimming shortened V by 2 bases and J by 2 bases, and 8 bases separated the two germline ends. The germline CDR1 and CDR2 sequences are GTSNPN and SVGIG (reference sequence). The CDR3 nucleotides read TGTGCCTGGAGTAGCGGTTCCACAGATACGCAGTATTTT. Amino acid sequence: CAWSSGSTDTQYF.

The J gene is TRBJ1-3, the V gene TRBV5-6; a weak D match, TRBD1 (6 bases). Trimming cost V 5 bases and J 2 bases, with 11 bases left between them. The CDR3 has 14 residues. CDR1 and CDR2 from the germline V gene are SGHDT and YYEEEE. Here the CDR3 reads CASSQGSPGNTIYF. The CDR3, as DNA: TGTGCCAGCAGTCAGGGGTCCCCTGGAAACACCATATATTTT.

The rearrangement links TRBV27 to TRBJ2-2; tentatively, D is TRBD1 (6 bases). This CDR3 has 16 residues. Trimming took 4 bases from V and 2 from J, leaving 14 bases between them. Germline V gene lookup returns CDR1 MNHEY and CDR2 SMNVEV (reference sequence). For the CDR3, the DNA is TGTGCCAGCAGTTCGGCAGGGGCGACCAACACCGGGGAGCTGTTTTTT. Amino acids: CASSSAGATNTGELFF.

This clone has more than one count but fewer than ten. The chain uses TRBV19 and TRBJ2-5; D remains unclear. The CDR3 consists of 13 residues. The V gene's germline CDR1 is LNHDA and CDR2 SQIVND (reference sequence). Trimming pared 6 bases from V and 2 bases from J, leaving 10 bases between. CDR3: CASSRAFQETQYF. CDR3 DNA: TGTGCCAGTAGCCGAGCTTTTCAAGAGACCCAGTACTTC.

V gene TRBV10-1 combines with J gene TRBJ1-1, with no clear D. This CDR3 is 13 amino acids long. Germline CDR1 is WNHNN and CDR2 is SYGVQD (reference sequence). The germline V and J ends were trimmed by 4 bases and 1 base, with 7 bases remaining between them. The CDR3 is CASSVSRNTEAFF. CDR3 bases: TGCGCCAGCAGTGTTTCCCGGAACACTGAAGCTTTCTTT.

The chain carries TRBV5-6 and TRBJ2-2; TRBD2 agrees at 11 bases. Germline V gene lookup returns CDR1 SGHDT and CDR2 YYEEEE. The CDR3 has 16 residues. The V gene end was trimmed by 3 bases and the J gene end by 5 bases; junction bases not matched to a gene: 6. The CDR3: CASSSLTSGKTGELFF. The DNA for the CDR3 is TGTGCCAGCAGCTCCCTGACTAGCGGGAAGACCGGGGAGCTGTTTTTT.

This rearrangement joins TRBV5-1 to TRBJ2-7, with 7 bases aligning to TRBD2. The V gene's germline CDR1 is SGHRS and CDR2 YFSETQ. Unmatched junction bases numbered 19, after V lost 4 bases and J lost 0 bases. CDR3 size: 19 residues. CDR3: CASSGDGGGGVGSSYEQYF. CDR3 nucleotide sequence: TGCGCCAGCAGCGGGGACGGCGGGGGTGGAGTAGGAAGCTCCTACGAGCAGTACTTC.

The chain couples TRBV9 to TRBJ2-1; possible D gene TRBD2, 7 bases. The CDR3 spans 15 residues. In germline, CDR1 is SGDLS, CDR2 YYNGEE. V gave up 0 bases and J gave up 7 bases, with 14 bases separating them. The CDR3 region has the DNA TGTGCCAGCAGCGTAGAGGGGGGGACCCTAAATGAGCAGTTCTTC. Translating gives CASSVEGGTLNEQFF.